What follows is one TCR beta chain and its context. Its antigen is still unknown. Generated by immunoSEQ multiplex PCR, the TCRdb table keeps only in-frame clones and is missing some. This sample comprises about 30,000 clones, none seen once only. Germline V gene data show CDR1 as SGDLS and CDR2 as YYNGEE. The CDR3 is 16 amino acids. J lost 1 base, V lost 3 bases, and 5 bases had no gene match. These data belong to a study of T cells after posttransplantation cyclophosphamide. Study-wide results and caveats: TRB clonality was highly associated with recipient CMV seropositivity and reactivation. Donor-recipient repertoire similarity was low at 1-2 months, rising over year one. Skin or GI-infiltrating T cells shared few TRB sequences with blood.

The related graft donor's blood sample was taken on the day of bone marrow donation. This chain connects TRBV9 to TRBJ1-3; 9 bases match TRBD1. Sequenced: PBMCs. This TCR was sampled from a woman aged 55-70 years in good health, CMV-negative, and a related stem cell transplant donor. CDR3 coding DNA: TGTGCCAGCAGCGCGGGACAGGGATGGTCTGGAAACACCATATATTTT. It yields the protein CASSAGQGWSGNTIYF.